The clone carrying this TCR beta chain has at least ten counts. Its antigen is not identified. This entry belongs to a study of Graves' ophthalmopathy and Graves' hyperthyroidism. General study findings and limits: Ophthalmopathy progression predictions by the model showed 72.22% specificity and over 60% sensitivity.

Amplification of TCR beta CDR3 regions used RNA transcripts. The library came from an HTBI-primed first-round RT-PCR and a second-round multiplex PCR. Using its own MiXCR run on the multiplex PCR reads, TCRdb lists one record per CDR3 protein. The top ten hold roughly 1.6% of the sample, which has roughly 400,000 distinct CDR3 sequences, around 20% seen once. This CDR3 contains 11 residues. The V end lost 9 bases, the J end lost 3 bases, and 8 bases lay between the germline ends. CDR1 is MNHEY and CDR2 is SMNVEV in the germline V gene (reference sequence). The specimen sequenced was peripheral blood. The chain is built from TRBV27 and TRBJ1-1; a weak D match, TRBD1 (5 bases). The sequence derives from a woman between 18 and 30 years old with Graves' ophthalmopathy. The CDR3 coding sequence is TGTGCCAGTGGGGGTTACACTGAAGCTTTCTTT. Translating it yields CASGGYTEAFF.